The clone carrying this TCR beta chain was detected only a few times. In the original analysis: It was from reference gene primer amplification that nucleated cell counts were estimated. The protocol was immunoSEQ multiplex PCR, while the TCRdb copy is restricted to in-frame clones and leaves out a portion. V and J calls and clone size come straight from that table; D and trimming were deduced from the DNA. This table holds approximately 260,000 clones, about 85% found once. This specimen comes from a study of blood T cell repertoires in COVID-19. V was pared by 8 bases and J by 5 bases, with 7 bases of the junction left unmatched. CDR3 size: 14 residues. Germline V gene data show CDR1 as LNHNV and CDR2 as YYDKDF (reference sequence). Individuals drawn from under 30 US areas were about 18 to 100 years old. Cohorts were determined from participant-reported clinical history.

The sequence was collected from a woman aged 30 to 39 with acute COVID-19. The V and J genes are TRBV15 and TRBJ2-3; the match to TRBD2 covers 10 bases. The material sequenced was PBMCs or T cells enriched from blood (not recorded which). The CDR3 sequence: CATQSGRAVDTQYF. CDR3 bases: TGTGCCACCCAGAGCGGGAGGGCCGTAGATACGCAGTATTTT.